This TCR beta chain originates from a study of T cells in Graves' hyperthyroidism and ophthalmopathy. CDR3 length: 17 residues. The ends lost 3 bases at V and 5 bases at J; junction bases unmatched: 13. In germline, CDR1 is DFQATT, CDR2 SNEGSKA (reference sequence). The study enrolled patients aged 18 to 65 with newly diagnosed hyperthyroidism of under 2 months' duration. Clinical symptoms, serum thyroxine and TRAb, thyroid ultrasound and orbital computed tomography were used for the diagnoses. The PBMCs had their origin in less than 13 ml of fresh peripheral blood. Amplified TCR beta CDR3 regions came from RNA transcripts. First-round RT-PCR with HTBI primers amplified the TCR CDR3 region. One entry per CDR3 protein results from TCRdb running MiXCR on the multiplex PCR reads. The sample records approximately 400,000 distinct CDR3 sequences, roughly 19% being singletons. This clonotype has only a few counts. Antigen specificity is unknown.

Broader study findings: Most expanded thyroid clonotypes above 0.001 recurred in blood.

The chain couples TRBV20-1 to TRBJ2-2, with 9 bases that match TRBD1. The TCR sequence derives from a woman younger than 30 with Graves' hyperthyroidism. The sequenced sample consisted of blood. The CDR3 reads CSARASPGTGSTGELFF. The CDR3 DNA is TGCAGTGCTAGGGCTAGCCCCGGGACAGGGAGTACCGGGGAGCTGTTTTTT.